This TCR beta chain was sequenced during a study of blood T cells in healthy people across ages. Study-wide background: Using template switching, researchers captured about one barcoded beta molecule for each two T cells. Notes on the study in general: More naive CD4+ cells and higher diversity were found in long-lived than in aged donors. PBMC samples, being unsorted, prevented any conclusive comparison of naive and antigen-experienced cells.

The authors ran a second PCR of roughly 6 to 11 cycles using a sample-barcoded 5' primer and a J-beta primer mix. Every cDNA molecule carried a tag from a template-switch adaptor bearing 12 random nucleotides. TCRdb re-called the 5' RACE reads through MiXCR, storing one row per CDR3 protein. Of over 1,500,000 distinct CDR3 sequences listed, about 50% are singletons. V shed 5 bases and J 3 bases; nucleotides not matched to a gene: 13. CDR3 length equals 17 residues. Germline loops: CDR1 SEHNR, CDR2 FQNEAQ (reference sequence). The table lists this clonotype with a few counts. The antigen remains unidentified.

The origin of this receptor is a woman aged 40 to 50 in good health. Sequenced sample: blood. This chain uses TRBV7-9 with TRBJ2-3, with 8 bases fitting TRBD2. CDR3 coding DNA: TGTGCCAGCAGCGCCATGGGCGGCGGGGGGCTTACAGATACGCAGTATTTT. Translated: CASSAMGGGGLTDTQYF.